The 24 T cell receptor beta chains given below trace back to one sample, sequenced in a study of cytomegalovirus exposure and HLA in healthy donors. PCR amplification relied on 60 Vbeta primers (plus 13 Jbeta primers). Sequencing used immunoSEQ multiplex PCR; TCRdb keeps in-frame clones, though not all of them. Here the sample spans fewer than 250,000 clones, about 90% being singletons. The sample taken for sequencing was PBMCs. These TCRs come from a young man in good health and CMV-seronegative.

The CDR3 bases are TGCAGCGCCACAGTCGGCTGGGACACTGAAGCTTTCTTT. Translation gives CSATVGWDTEAFF. The chain uses TRBV29-1 and TRBJ1-1, with D unclear. Germline values: CDR1 SQVTM, CDR2 ANQGSEA. The CDR3 sequence is 13 residues long. Trimming left V 7 bases short and J 3 bases short, with 15 bases between.

The chain combines TRBV4-2 with TRBJ1-3; D not certain. This CDR3 contains 17 residues. Trimming left V 0 bases short and J 2 bases short, with 14 bases between. The germline CDR1 and CDR2 sequences are LGHNA and YNFKEQ. The CDR3 is CASSQDLAGVTGNTIYF. The CDR3 DNA is TGTGCCAGCAGCCAAGATCTGGCGGGAGTGACTGGAAACACCATATATTTT.

The chain couples TRBV10-3 to TRBJ2-7; 9 bases are a match to TRBD2. Germline CDR1 reads ENHRY; CDR2 reads SYGVKD. The CDR3 has 13 amino acids. V shed 10 bases and J 2 bases; nucleotides not matched to a gene: 6. The CDR3 protein is CATRLAETYEQYF. CDR3 DNA: TGTGCCACCAGACTAGCGGAAACCTACGAGCAGTACTTC.

A note on this clone: One end of the junction varies from germline; a read error may be responsible. This CDR3 is also generated by other DNA sequences in the sample. The chain employs TRBV20-1 and TRBJ2-7; D is possibly TRBD2 (5 bases). Germline loops: CDR1 DFQATT, CDR2 SNEGSKA (reference sequence). This CDR3 region has 11 residues. The CDR3 protein is CSASNNYEQYF. The CDR3 DNA follows: TGTAGTGCTAGCAACAACTACGAGCAGTACTTC.

The V call is TRBV7-2, the J call TRBJ2-4; TRBD1 aligns across 8 bases. Per germline, CDR1 SGHTA and CDR2 FQGNSA. Germline trimming cut 2 bases from V and 8 bases from J; bases unmatched to any gene: 2. The CDR3 is 13 residues long. CDR3 amino acids: CASSLPGQDIQYF. The CDR3, as DNA: TGTGCCAGCAGCTTACCGGGACAGGACATTCAGTACTTC.

The chain carries TRBV7-2 and TRBJ2-7, with 7 bases fitting TRBD2. V lost 2 bases and J lost 3; bases outside the gene matches: 4. The CDR3 is made up of 14 amino acids. The germline V gene has CDR1 SGHTA and CDR2 FQGNSA. CDR3: CASSLWAGDYEQYF. The CDR3 coding sequence is TGTGCCAGCAGCTTATGGGCGGGGGACTACGAGCAGTACTTC.

J is TRBJ1-6 and V is TRBV2; D is uncertain. Trimming removed 2 bases from V and 5 bases from J, with 10 bases in between. Germline CDR1 SNHLY, CDR2 FYNNEI. The CDR3 consists of 15 residues. The CDR3 region is CASSERRPNNSPLHF. The CDR3 region has the DNA TGTGCCAGCAGTGAACGGAGGCCCAATAATTCACCCCTCCACTTT.

This sequence joins TRBV2 and TRBJ2-3; TRBD2 aligns across 7 bases. The CDR3 consists of 15 residues. Germline V gene lookup returns CDR1 SNHLY and CDR2 FYNNEI. V was pared by 4 bases and J by 2 bases, with 6 bases of the junction left unmatched. CDR3 region: CASSGVRDYTDTQYF. The CDR3 coding sequence is TGTGCCAGCAGTGGCGTTCGGGACTACACAGATACGCAGTATTTT.

The chain joins TRBV28 to TRBJ2-1, with D maybe TRBD2 (6 bases). There are 14 residues in the CDR3. Trimming stripped 10 bases from V and 2 bases from J, with 15 bases between. Germline lookup yields CDR1 MDHEN and CDR2 SYDVKM. The CDR3 loop reads CATLLAFTYNEQFF. Written as DNA, the CDR3 is TGTGCCACTCTACTAGCTTTCACCTACAATGAGCAGTTCTTC.

This chain joins TRBV19 and TRBJ2-5, with D perhaps TRBD2 (6 bases). The germline V gene encodes CDR1 LNHDA and CDR2 SQIVND (reference sequence). The CDR3 has 14 residues. The V gene lost 5 bases and the J gene lost 5 bases, with 15 bases spanning the gap. CDR3 residues: CASSPGWEVETQYF. The CDR3 DNA reads as TGTGCCAGTAGTCCAGGCTGGGAGGTGGAGACCCAGTACTTC. Full variable domain (remainder filled in from reference TRBV19 and TRBJ2-5): DGGITQSPKYLFRKEGQNVTLSCEQNLNHDAMYWYRQDPGQGLRLIYYSQIVNDFQKGDIAEGYSVSREKKESFPLTVTSAQKNPTAFYLCASSPGWEVETQYFGPGTRLLVL.

V gene TRBV6-6 combines with J gene TRBJ2-7; 10 bases fit TRBD1. CDR3 length: 15 residues. The germline gives CDR1 MNHNY, CDR2 SVGAGI (reference sequence). Trimming removed 6 bases from V and 2 bases from J; junction bases left unmatched: 7. DNA for the CDR3: TGTGCCAGCAGAGTGGAGGGGACAGGGGCCTACGAGCAGTACTTC. Translation gives CASRVEGTGAYEQYF.

The gene calls are TRBV14 and TRBJ2-5; D perhaps matches TRBD2 (6 bases). Germline CDR1 is SGHDN and CDR2 is FVKESK. The germline V and J ends were trimmed by 3 bases and 7 bases, with 15 bases remaining between them. CDR3 length: 14 residues. This CDR3 reads CASSHGGARVTQYF. The CDR3 bases are TGTGCCAGCAGCCACGGCGGGGCCCGGGTGACCCAGTACTTC.

The rearrangement joins TRBV11-2 to TRBJ2-1; 8 positions agree with TRBD1. The V gene end was trimmed by 5 bases and the J gene end by 10 bases; junction bases not matched to a gene: 10. The CDR3 has 14 amino acids. Germline values: CDR1 SGHAT, CDR2 FQNNGV. CDR3: CASSPFVRGQEQFF. As DNA, the CDR3 is TGTGCCAGCAGCCCCTTCGTCAGGGGGCAGGAGCAGTTCTTC.

The chain couples TRBV5-1 to TRBJ2-7; D ambiguous. V dropped 2 bases and J dropped 0 bases, with 9 bases sitting between them. Germline V lookup: CDR1 SGHRS, CDR2 YFSETQ. This CDR3 contains 14 residues. CDR3: CASSFGLNSYEQYF. The CDR3 DNA reads TGCGCCAGCAGCTTCGGGTTAAACTCCTACGAGCAGTACTTC.

Concerning this clone itself: The identical CDR3 is also encoded by other nucleotide sequences in the sample. The rearrangement links TRBV5-1 to TRBJ2-3; 9 positions match TRBD1. The V and J ends lost 4 bases and 6 bases, in that order; junction bases with no gene match: 6. CDR1 and CDR2 (germline): SGHRS, YFSETQ. The CDR3 is made up of 14 amino acids. DNA of the CDR3: TGCGCCAGCAGCCCGGGACAGGGAGGGGATACGCAGTATTTT. This encodes CASSPGQGGDTQYF.

V is TRBV19 and J is TRBJ1-1, with 9 nucleotides matching TRBD1. This CDR3 has 15 residues. Germline V gene lookup returns CDR1 LNHDA and CDR2 SQIVND (reference sequence). V shed 5 bases and J 1 base; nucleotides not matched to a gene: 5. The CDR3 DNA reads as TGTGCCAGTAGTGGAAGGGACAGGGCGAACACTGAAGCTTTCTTT. This sequence encodes CASSGRDRANTEAFF.

The chain is built from TRBV18 and TRBJ1-2; 7 nucleotides line up with TRBD1. Looked up from germline, CDR1 is KGHSH and CDR2 is LQKENI. The CDR3 loop spans 15 amino acids. Germline trimming cut 5 bases from V and 2 bases from J; bases unmatched to any gene: 8. CDR3 loop: CASSLSGQANYGYTF. The CDR3, as DNA: TGTGCCAGCTCATTGTCTGGACAGGCGAACTATGGCTACACCTTC.

V and J are TRBV11-2 and TRBJ2-5; 10 nucleotides align to TRBD2. J was trimmed by 4 bases and V by 1 base; bases with no gene match: 12. The CDR3 spans 18 residues. CDR1 and CDR2 (germline): SGHAT, FQNNGV. CDR3 protein: CASSLAPLLAGTGETQYF. CDR3 nucleotides: TGTGCCAGCAGCTTAGCGCCCCTACTAGCGGGGACGGGAGAGACCCAGTACTTC.

This clone was seen a handful of times. The V and J genes are TRBV28 and TRBJ1-3; TRBD1 agrees at 10 bases. The junction had 14 bases not matched to a gene; V was cut back by 10 bases and J by 5 bases. Germline loops: CDR1 MDHEN, CDR2 SYDVKM. The CDR3 loop spans 16 amino acids. In DNA, the CDR3 is TGTGCCACGGGGCGTCGGGACAGGGGTTTTCGAAACACCATATATTTT. Residues: CATGRRDRGFRNTIYF.

V gene TRBV6-5 combines with J gene TRBJ2-3; TRBD2 matches at 13 bases. This CDR3 has 14 residues. V trimming: 6 bases; J trimming: 8 bases; junction bases outside the gene matches: 5. CDR1 is MNHEY, CDR2 SVGAGI, per germline. In DNA, the CDR3 is TGTGCCAGCAGGGGACTAGCGGGGTTTGGTACGCAGTATTTT. It encodes CASRGLAGFGTQYF.

The chain is built from TRBV4-1 and TRBJ2-7; tentatively, D is TRBD2 (6 bases). V was cut by 2 bases and J by 1 base, with 12 bases left in between. The germline gives CDR1 MGHRA, CDR2 YSYEKL. The CDR3 is 15 amino acids. The DNA of the CDR3 is TGCGCCAGCAGCCAACTACTAGCCGCTTCCTACGAGCAGTACTTC. It yields the protein CASSQLLAASYEQYF.

The rearrangement joins TRBV5-1 to TRBJ2-1, with 7 bases fitting TRBD2. The J segment lost 1 base and the V segment lost 7 bases, leaving 5 bases of the junction unmatched. Germline assignment: CDR1 SGHRS and CDR2 YFSETQ. The CDR3 contains 14 residues. CDR3 amino acids: CASWEGGSYNEQFF. CDR3 nucleotide sequence: TGCGCCAGCTGGGAGGGAGGTTCCTACAATGAGCAGTTCTTC.

This sequence joins TRBV6-6 and TRBJ2-5; D call uncertain. Gene TRBJ2-7 matches the end of the DNA better, so the J call may be wrong. Germline loops: CDR1 MNHNY, CDR2 SVGAGI (reference sequence). The CDR3 covers 11 residues. Here the CDR3 reads CASSYSSEQYF. The DNA of the CDR3 is TGTGCCAGCAGTTACTCGAGCGAGCAGTACTTC.

This clone was observed a single time. This chain connects TRBV6-4 to TRBJ1-2; D is undetermined. Trimming removed 0 bases from V and 8 bases from J, with 16 bases in between. The germline gives CDR1 MRHNA, CDR2 SNTAGT. The CDR3 length is 15 residues. CDR3 loop: CASSDSGGVVNGYTF. DNA of the CDR3: TGTGCCAGCAGTGACTCCGGCGGGGTGGTAAACGGCTACACCTTC.